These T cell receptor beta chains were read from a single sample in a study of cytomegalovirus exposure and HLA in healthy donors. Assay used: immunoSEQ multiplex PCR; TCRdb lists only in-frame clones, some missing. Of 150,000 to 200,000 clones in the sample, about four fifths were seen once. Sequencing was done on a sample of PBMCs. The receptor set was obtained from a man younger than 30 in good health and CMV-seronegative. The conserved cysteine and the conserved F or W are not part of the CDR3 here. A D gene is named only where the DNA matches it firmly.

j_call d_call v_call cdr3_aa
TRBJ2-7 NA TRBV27 ASSPTVYAYEQY
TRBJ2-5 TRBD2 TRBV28 ASRLPGLEAQY
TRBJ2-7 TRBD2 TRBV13 ASSFSGSRAYEQY
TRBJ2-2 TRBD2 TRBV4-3 ASSQGRGIYTGELF
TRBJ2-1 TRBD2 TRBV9 ASSRWERESNEQF
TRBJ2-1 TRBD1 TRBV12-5 ASGLQSTGALYNEQF
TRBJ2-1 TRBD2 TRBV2 ASSGGAGSSYNEQF
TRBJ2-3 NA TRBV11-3 ASSLESRSDTQY
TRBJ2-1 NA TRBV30 AWQAGSSYNEQF
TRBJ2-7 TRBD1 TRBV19 ASSIVTGEYEQY
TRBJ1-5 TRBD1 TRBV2 ASSWGQGPNQPQH
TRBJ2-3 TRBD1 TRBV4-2 ASSLPTGDLEDTQY
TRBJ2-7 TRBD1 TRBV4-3 ASSQGTGSSHEQY
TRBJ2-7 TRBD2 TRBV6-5 ASSYSGGSSYEQY
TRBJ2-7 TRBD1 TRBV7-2 ASSLEGQGLYEQY
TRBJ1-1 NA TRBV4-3 ASSLREGTEAF
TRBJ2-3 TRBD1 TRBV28 ASSFRRDRGTDTQY
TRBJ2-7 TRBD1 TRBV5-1 ASSTGTGTYEQY
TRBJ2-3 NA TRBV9 ASSPRQNTDTQY
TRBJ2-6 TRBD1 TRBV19 ATRGTGRSGANVLT
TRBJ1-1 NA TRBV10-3 AISDLSGETEAF
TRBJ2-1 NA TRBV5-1 ASSLEPRGGLYNEQF